The clone carrying this T cell receptor beta chain was observed many times. What it binds is not known. This sample was taken from a study of CD8+CD57+ T cells in acquired aplastic anemia. Turning to the study itself: An average of roughly 3 ug of DNA was obtained from sorted CD4+ and CD8+ cells. Reads per healthy sample averaged around 9.9 million (CD4+) and some 12 million (CD8+).

The TCR beta profiling, which covered VDJ combination and CDR3 sequence, was carried out using genomic DNA as the template. Using its own MiXCR run on the reads, TCRdb lists one record per CDR3 protein. The sample holds 130,000 or so distinct CDR3 sequences, about 40% seen once. Overall study results and limits: CD8+ Simpson's diversity did not differ significantly between patients and controls.

The clonotype comes from a human donor in good health, serving as a control. The sample taken for sequencing was sorted CD4+, CD8+, or CD8+CD57+ T cells (not recorded which) from PBMCs.

The CDR3 nucleotides read TGCAGTGCTTCTCGAGCTGACACTGAAGCTTTCTTT. Translated: CSASRADTEAFF. This chain uses TRBV20-1 with TRBJ1-1; D is ambiguous. V lost 5 bases and J lost 3, with 10 bases in between. Germline V gene data show CDR1 as DFQATT and CDR2 as SNEGSKA (reference sequence). This CDR3 comprises 12 residues.